The clone carrying this T cell receptor beta chain was recorded many times. Its antigen remains unidentified. Unique molecular identifiers featured in how the TCRbeta library was prepared. Via MiXCR, TCRdb re-called the PCR reads, giving one row per CDR3 protein. The table shows about 300,000 distinct CDR3 sequences, with approximately 7.3% occurring only once. The sample comes from a study of T-cell reconstitution after alpha-beta-depleted transplantation in children. Findings and caveats of the study: Most T-cell counts and diversity one year after the transplant came from T cells that were newly produced.

V shed 2 bases and J 0 bases; nucleotides not matched to a gene: 1. CDR3 length: 16 amino acids. Germline values: CDR1 SGHDT, CDR2 YYEEEE. The sample in question was peripheral blood, obtained 360 days after TCRalphabeta/CD19-depleted stem cell transplant. The chain combines TRBV5-6 with TRBJ2-3, with TRBD2 matching 12 bases. This clonotype originated in a female patient between 2 and 15 years old who had a stem cell transplant for Fanconi anemia, so the T cells may come from the graft donor. The CDR3 DNA reads as TGTGCCAGCAGCTTCGGGACTAGCGGGAGCACAGATACGCAGTATTTT. It translates to CASSFGTSGSTDTQYF.